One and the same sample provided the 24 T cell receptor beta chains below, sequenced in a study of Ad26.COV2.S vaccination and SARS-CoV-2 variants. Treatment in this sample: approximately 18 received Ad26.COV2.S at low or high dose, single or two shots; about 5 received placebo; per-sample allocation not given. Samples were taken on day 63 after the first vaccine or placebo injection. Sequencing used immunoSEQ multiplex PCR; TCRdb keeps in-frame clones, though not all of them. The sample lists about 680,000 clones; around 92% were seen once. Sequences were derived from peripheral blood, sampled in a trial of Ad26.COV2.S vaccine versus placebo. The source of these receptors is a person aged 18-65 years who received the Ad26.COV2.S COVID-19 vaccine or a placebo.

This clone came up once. CDR3 in amino acids: CASGAATGSGANVLTF. As DNA, the CDR3 is TGTGCCAGCGGGGCAGCTACAGGGTCTGGGGCCAACGTCCTGACTTTC. This rearrangement joins TRBV21-1 to TRBJ2-6; TRBD1, the table's D call, was not compared with the DNA. TRBV21-1 has pseudogene status. The CDR3 length is 16 residues.

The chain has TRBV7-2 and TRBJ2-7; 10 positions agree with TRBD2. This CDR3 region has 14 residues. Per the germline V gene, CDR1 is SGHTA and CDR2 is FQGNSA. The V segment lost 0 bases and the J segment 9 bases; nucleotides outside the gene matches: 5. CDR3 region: CASSLAQRGGGQYF. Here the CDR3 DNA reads TGTGCCAGCAGCTTAGCCCAGCGGGGGGGCGGGCAGTACTTC.

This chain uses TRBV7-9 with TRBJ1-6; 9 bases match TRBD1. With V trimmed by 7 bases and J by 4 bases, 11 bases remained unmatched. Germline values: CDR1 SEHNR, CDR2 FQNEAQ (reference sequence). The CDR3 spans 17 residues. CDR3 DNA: TGTGCCAGCACCAGGACAGGGGTAACGGGGTATAATTCACCCCTCCACTTT. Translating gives CASTRTGVTGYNSPLHF.

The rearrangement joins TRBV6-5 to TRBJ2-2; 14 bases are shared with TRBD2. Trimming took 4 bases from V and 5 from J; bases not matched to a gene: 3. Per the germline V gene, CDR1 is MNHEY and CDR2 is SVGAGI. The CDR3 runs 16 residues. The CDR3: CASSLGLAGVTGELFF. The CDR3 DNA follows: TGTGCCAGCAGTTTGGGACTAGCGGGAGTGACCGGGGAGCTGTTTTTT.

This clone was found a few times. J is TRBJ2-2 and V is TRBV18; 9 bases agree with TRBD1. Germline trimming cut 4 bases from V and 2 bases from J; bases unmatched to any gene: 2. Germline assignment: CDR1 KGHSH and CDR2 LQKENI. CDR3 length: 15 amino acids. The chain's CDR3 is CASSLGQGNTGELFF. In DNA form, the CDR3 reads TGTGCCAGCTCACTGGGACAGGGAAACACCGGGGAGCTGTTTTTT.

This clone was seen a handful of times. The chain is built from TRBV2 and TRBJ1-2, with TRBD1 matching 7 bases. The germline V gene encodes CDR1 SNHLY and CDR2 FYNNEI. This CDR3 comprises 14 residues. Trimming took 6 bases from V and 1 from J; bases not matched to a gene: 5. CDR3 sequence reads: CASRGQSLNYGYTF. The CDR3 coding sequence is TGTGCCAGCAGGGGACAGAGTCTTAACTATGGCTACACCTTC.

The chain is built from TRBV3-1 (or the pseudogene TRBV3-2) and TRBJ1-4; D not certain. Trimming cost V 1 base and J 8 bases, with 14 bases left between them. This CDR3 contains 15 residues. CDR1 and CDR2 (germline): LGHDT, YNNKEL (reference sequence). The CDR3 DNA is TGTGCCAGCAGCCAAGTTGACCCCCCGAGGGAAAAACTGTTTTTT. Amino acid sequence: CASSQVDPPREKLFF.

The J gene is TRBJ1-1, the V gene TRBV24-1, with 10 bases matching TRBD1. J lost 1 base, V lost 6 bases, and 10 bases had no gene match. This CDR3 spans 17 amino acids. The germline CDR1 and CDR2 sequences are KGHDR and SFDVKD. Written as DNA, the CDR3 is TGTGCCACCAGTCGGCAGTCGGGGACAGGGGAGAACACTGAAGCTTTCTTT. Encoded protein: CATSRQSGTGENTEAFF.

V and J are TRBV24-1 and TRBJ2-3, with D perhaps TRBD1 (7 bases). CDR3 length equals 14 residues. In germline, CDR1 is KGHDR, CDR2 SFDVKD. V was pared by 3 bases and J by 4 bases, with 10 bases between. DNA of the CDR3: TGTGCCACCAGTGATGGAGGGGGCGCAGATACGCAGTATTTT. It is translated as CATSDGGGADTQYF.

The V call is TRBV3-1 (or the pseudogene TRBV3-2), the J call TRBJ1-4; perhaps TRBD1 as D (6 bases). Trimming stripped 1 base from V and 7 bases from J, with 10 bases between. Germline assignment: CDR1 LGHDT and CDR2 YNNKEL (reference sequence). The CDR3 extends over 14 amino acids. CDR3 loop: CASSQGGQGEKLFF. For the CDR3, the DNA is TGTGCCAGCAGCCAAGGGGGGCAGGGTGAAAAACTGTTTTTT.

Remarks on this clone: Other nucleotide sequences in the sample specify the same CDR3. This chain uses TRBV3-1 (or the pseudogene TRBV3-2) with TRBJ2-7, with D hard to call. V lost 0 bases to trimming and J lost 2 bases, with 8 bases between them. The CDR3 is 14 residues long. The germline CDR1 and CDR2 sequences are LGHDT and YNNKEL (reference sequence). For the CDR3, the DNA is TGTGCCAGCAGCCAAGAGGCTGGAGCCTACGAGCAGTACTTC. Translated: CASSQEAGAYEQYF.

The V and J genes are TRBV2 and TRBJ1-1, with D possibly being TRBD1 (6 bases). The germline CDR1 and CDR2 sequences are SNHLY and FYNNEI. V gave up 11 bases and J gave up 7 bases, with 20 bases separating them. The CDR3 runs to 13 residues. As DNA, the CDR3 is TGTGCCGGACGGGACACAAGAATTCGTGAAGCTTTCTTT. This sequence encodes CAGRDTRIREAFF.

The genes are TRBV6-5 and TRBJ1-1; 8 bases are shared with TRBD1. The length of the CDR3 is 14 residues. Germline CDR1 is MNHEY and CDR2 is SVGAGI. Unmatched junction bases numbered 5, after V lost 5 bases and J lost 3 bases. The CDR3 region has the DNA TGTGCCAGCAGTCGACAGGGGAGGGACACTGAAGCTTTCTTT. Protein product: CASSRQGRDTEAFF.

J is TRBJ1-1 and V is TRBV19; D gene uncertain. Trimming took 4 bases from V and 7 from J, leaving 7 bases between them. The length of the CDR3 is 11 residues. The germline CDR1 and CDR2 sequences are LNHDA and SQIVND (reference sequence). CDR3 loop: CASSTWVEAFF. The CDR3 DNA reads TGTGCCAGTAGTACATGGGTTGAAGCTTTCTTT.

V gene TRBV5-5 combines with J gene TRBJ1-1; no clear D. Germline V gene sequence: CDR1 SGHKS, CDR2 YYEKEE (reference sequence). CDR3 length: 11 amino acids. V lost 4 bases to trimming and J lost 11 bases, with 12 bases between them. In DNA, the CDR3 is TGTGCCAGCAGCCTCAGCACGGTTGCTTTCTTT. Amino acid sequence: CASSLSTVAFF.

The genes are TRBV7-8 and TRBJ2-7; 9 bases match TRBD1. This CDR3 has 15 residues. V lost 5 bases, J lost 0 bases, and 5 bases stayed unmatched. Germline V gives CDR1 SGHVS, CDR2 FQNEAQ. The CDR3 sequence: CASSAGQGISYEQYF. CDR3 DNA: TGTGCCAGCAGCGCAGGACAGGGGATCTCCTACGAGCAGTACTTC.

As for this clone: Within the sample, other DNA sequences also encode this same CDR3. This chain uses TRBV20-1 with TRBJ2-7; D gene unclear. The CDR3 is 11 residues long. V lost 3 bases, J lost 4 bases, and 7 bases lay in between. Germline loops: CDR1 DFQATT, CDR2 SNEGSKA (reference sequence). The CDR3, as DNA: TGCAGTGCTAGTAGAACGTACGAGCAGTACTTC. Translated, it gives CSASRTYEQYF.

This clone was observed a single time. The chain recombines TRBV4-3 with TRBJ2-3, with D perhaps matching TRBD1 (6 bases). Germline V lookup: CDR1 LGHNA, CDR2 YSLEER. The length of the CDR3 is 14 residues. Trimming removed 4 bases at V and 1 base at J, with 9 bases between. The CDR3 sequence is CASSPGHGTDTQYF. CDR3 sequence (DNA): TGCGCCAGCAGCCCGGGACACGGCACAGATACGCAGTATTTT.

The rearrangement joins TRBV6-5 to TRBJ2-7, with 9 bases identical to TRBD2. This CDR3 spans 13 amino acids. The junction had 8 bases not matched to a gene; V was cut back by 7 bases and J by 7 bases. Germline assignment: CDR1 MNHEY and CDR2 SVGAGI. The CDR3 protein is CASTVAGEGEQYF. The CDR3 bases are TGTGCCAGCACGGTAGCGGGAGAAGGGGAGCAGTACTTC.

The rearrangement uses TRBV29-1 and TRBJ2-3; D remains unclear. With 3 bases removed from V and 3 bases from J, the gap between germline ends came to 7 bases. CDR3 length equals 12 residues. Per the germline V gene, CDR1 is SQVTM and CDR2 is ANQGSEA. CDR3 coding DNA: TGCAGCGTTGATTGGCAGACAGATACGCAGTATTTT. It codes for CSVDWQTDTQYF.

CDR3 bases: TGTGCCAGCAGTGATCGGTTCACCGGGGAGCTGTTTTTT. This encodes CASSDRFTGELFF. The chain has TRBV6-4 and TRBJ2-2; D gene ambiguous. V was pared by 3 bases and J by 4 bases, with 6 bases between. The CDR3 sequence is 13 residues long. Germline lookup yields CDR1 MRHNA and CDR2 SNTAGT.

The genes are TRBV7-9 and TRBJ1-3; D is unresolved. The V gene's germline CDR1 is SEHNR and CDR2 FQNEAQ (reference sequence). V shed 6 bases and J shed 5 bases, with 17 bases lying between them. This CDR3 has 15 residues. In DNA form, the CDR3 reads TGTGCCAGCAGTCCGCTAGCGGGGTCTAGAAACACCATATATTTT. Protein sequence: CASSPLAGSRNTIYF.

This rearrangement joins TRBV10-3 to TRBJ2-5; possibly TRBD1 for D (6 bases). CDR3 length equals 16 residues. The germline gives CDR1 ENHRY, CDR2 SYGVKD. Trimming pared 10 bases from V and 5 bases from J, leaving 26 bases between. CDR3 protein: CATVDRTQGTRETQYF. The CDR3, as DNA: TGTGCCACGGTAGACAGAACACAGGGCACCCGGGAGACCCAGTACTTC.

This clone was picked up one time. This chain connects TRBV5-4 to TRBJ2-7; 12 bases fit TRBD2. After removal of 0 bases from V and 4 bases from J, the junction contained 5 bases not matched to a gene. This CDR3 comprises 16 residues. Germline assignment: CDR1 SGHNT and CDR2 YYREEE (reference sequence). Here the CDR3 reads CASSLGLAGEIYEQYF. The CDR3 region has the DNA TGTGCCAGCAGCTTGGGACTAGCGGGGGAGATTTACGAGCAGTACTTC. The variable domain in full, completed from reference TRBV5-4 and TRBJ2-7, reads ETGVTQSPTHLIKTRGQQVTLRCSSQSGHNTVSWYQQALGQGPQFIFQYYREEENGRGNFPPRFSGLQFPNYSSELNVNALELDDSALYLCASSLGLAGEIYEQYFGPGTRLTVT.